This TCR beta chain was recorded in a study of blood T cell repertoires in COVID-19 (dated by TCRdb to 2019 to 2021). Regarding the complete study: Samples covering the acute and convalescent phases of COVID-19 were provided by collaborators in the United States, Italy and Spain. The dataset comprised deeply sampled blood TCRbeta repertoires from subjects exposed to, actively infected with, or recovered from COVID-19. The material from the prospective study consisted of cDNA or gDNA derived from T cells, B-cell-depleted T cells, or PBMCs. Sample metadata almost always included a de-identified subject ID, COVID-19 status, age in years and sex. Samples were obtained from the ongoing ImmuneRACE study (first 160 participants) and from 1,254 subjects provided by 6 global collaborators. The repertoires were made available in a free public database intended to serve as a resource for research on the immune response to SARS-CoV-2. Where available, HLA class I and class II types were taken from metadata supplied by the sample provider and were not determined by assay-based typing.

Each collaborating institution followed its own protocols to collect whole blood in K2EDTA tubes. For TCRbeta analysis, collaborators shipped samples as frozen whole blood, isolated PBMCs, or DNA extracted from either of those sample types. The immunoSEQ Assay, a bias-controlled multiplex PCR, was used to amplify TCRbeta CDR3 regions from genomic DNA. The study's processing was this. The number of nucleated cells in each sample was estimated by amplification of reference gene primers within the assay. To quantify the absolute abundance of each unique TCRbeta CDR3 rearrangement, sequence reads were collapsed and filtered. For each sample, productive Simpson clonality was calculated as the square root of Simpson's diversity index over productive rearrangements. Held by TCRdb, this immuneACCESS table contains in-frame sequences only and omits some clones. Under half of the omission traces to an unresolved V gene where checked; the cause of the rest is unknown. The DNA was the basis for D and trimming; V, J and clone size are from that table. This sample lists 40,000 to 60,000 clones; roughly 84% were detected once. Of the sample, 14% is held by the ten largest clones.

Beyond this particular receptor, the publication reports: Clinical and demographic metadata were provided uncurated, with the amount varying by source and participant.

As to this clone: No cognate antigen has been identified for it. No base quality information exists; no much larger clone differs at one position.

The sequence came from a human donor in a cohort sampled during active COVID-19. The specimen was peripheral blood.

The DNA reads as follows: TGCGCCAGCAGCCCCAGGGGGCCAGATGAAGCTTTCTTT. It codes for CASSPRGPDEAFF. The V gene is TRBV5-1 and the J gene is TRBJ1-1; a stretch of 8 junction bases matches TRBD1. From the germline V gene, CDR1 is SGHRS and CDR2 is YFSETQ. The CDR3, from cysteine to phenylalanine, totals 13 residues. Left in the record is the CDR3 DNA by itself, 39 bases read in frame from the first base. The germline V and J ends show losses of 4 bases and 7 bases respectively, and no gene match explains 6 bases of the junction.